This entry lists 8 T cell receptor beta chains sequenced from one sample in a study of regulatory T cells in long-lasting Graves disease. Time point meaning: newly diagnosed GD, antithyroid drugs for less than 3 months. The TCR library was prepared using RNA isolated from PBMCs. Combining iRepertoire HTBI primers with Arm-PCR of CDR3 regions, the authors built TCR beta libraries. TCRdb analysed the multiplex PCR reads with MiXCR anew, one entry per CDR3 protein. The sample consists of about 430,000 distinct CDR3 sequences, approximately 16% of them appearing once. In addition, the sample was reused for a study of T cells in Graves' hyperthyroidism and ophthalmopathy.

This sample comprised peripheral blood mononuclear cells (PBMCs), obtained at new diagnosis, from a patient treated with antithyroid drugs. The source is a woman aged 40 to 55 with Graves disease.

Ten or more counts support this clonotype. The CDR3, as DNA: TGTGCCAGCAGCTCCCGGGACAGGGCGACAGATACGCAGTATTTT. Translation: CASSSRDRATDTQYF. This chain uses TRBV9 with TRBJ2-3; 9 nucleotides align to TRBD1. J gave up 3 bases and V 4 bases, and 6 bases lay outside the gene matches. CDR1 is SGDLS, CDR2 YYNGEE, per germline. CDR3 length equals 15 residues.

This clonotype was detected many times. V and J are TRBV28 and TRBJ2-7, with 8 bases aligning to TRBD1. Germline V gene sequence: CDR1 MDHEN, CDR2 SYDVKM. The CDR3 has 15 residues. Trimming removed 7 bases from V and 0 bases from J; junction bases left unmatched: 8. CDR3 loop: CASNLRTGGSYEQYF. As DNA, the CDR3 is TGTGCCAGCAACCTGAGAACAGGGGGCTCCTACGAGCAGTACTTC.

With respect to this clonotype: Germline is not matched at one junction end, which may reflect a read error. J is TRBJ2-7 and V is TRBV19; 9 bases agree with TRBD2. The CDR3 length is 17 residues. CDR1 and CDR2 (germline): LNHDA, SQIVND (reference sequence). CDR3 nucleotides: TGTGCCAGTAGCACACCCCGGACTAGCGCATACTCCTGCGAGCAGTACTTC. It encodes CASSTPRTSAYSCEQYF.

This clonotype has a handful of counts. V usage is TRBV29-1 and J usage is TRBJ1-1; the D is unclear. The germline gives CDR1 SQVTM, CDR2 ANQGSEA. This CDR3 has 10 residues. The ends were cut back, 4 bases at V and 11 bases at J, with 11 bases in the middle. The CDR3 spells CSVGVHEAFF. CDR3 in DNA: TGCAGCGTTGGAGTCCATGAGGCTTTCTTT.

This clonotype was recorded at least ten times. The rearrangement joins TRBV7-2 to TRBJ2-7; D gene uncertain. Germline V lookup: CDR1 SGHTA, CDR2 FQGNSA. CDR3 length: 15 residues. Trimming shortened V by 5 bases and J by 4 bases, and 18 bases separated the two germline ends. DNA for the CDR3: TGTGCCAGCAGCCTATCTTCCAACTGGGTGTACGAGCAGTACTTC. Protein product: CASSLSSNWVYEQYF.

This clonotype was counted at least ten times. This chain connects TRBV11-2 to TRBJ2-7; D ambiguous. This CDR3 has 14 amino acids. Germline assignment: CDR1 SGHAT and CDR2 FQNNGV. Trimming pared 1 base from V and 2 bases from J, leaving 9 bases between. The CDR3, as DNA: TGTGCCAGCAGCTTAGTACTGGCGGCCTACGAGCAGTACTTC. Its protein product is CASSLVLAAYEQYF.

This clonotype has a count of ten or more. The V gene is TRBV2, the J gene TRBJ2-5; 8 bases align to TRBD1. V lost 6 bases to trimming and J lost 2 bases; unmatched junction nucleotides: 8. The CDR3 totals 15 residues. Germline CDR1 is SNHLY and CDR2 is FYNNEI. The CDR3 sequence is CASSGGQGDQETQYF. CDR3 nucleotides: TGTGCCAGCAGCGGAGGACAGGGCGATCAAGAGACCCAGTACTTC.

The sample holds a few counts of this clonotype. Relative to the germline gene, one junction end is altered; a read error may explain this. The chain is built from TRBV12-5 and TRBJ2-3; maybe TRBD2 (6 bases). The CDR3 sequence is 17 residues long. Looked up from germline, CDR1 is LGHNT and CDR2 is FRNRAP. CDR3 nucleotides: TGTGCTGGTGGTTTGCCTACAGCCGGGACTTTCGCAGATACGCAGTATTTT. Translated, it gives CAGGLPTAGTFADTQYF.